This record concerns one T cell receptor (beta chain) sequence. No antigen is known for it. Measured with immunoSEQ multiplex PCR; TCRdb has only the in-frame clones, and not every one. The table shows fewer than 6,500 clones, with approximately 70% occurring only once. This sample was taken from a study of CD8 T cell repertoires and HIV-1 epitope variants. Study context: Epitopes were three Gag families plus Nef HW9 and YT9. Study-level findings and limits: Only beta chains were identified, marking proliferation to antigen, not function.

Sequencing was done on a sample of cultured CD8+ T cells derived from PBMCs. This receptor was obtained from a male donor with HIV.

In DNA form, the CDR3 reads TGTGCCAGCAGCCCCATAGGGGGCGCGGGCACTGAAGCTTTCTTT. The encoded protein is CASSPIGGAGTEAFF. The chain has TRBV7-2 and TRBJ1-1; 7 nucleotides line up with TRBD1. Germline V gives CDR1 SGHTA, CDR2 FQGNSA. V was pared by 5 bases and J by 4 bases, with 10 bases of the junction left unmatched. The CDR3 loop spans 15 amino acids. The whole variable domain, remainder taken from reference TRBV7-2 and TRBJ1-1, is GAGVSQSPSNKVTEKGKDVELRCDPISGHTALYWYRQSLGQGLEFLIYFQGNSAPDKSGLPSDRFSAERTGGSVSTLTIQRTQQEDSAVYLCASSPIGGAGTEAFFGQGTRLTVV.